This is a list of T cell receptor beta chains from one sample in a study of blood T cell repertoires in COVID-19. Profiling relied on immunoSEQ multiplex PCR, and the TCRdb table lists in-frame clones only, not all of them. The sample includes under 200,000 clones, around 86% of them seen just once. Sequenced material: PBMCs or T cells enriched from blood (not recorded which). All receptors derive from a man aged 35-49 years with acute COVID-19. Both conserved end residues are part of each CDR3. The order of the fields is D gene, clone size, J gene, V gene, CDR3 protein, CDR3 DNA. A D gene is named only where the DNA matches it firmly. The listing skips clone size in some rows; elsewhere it reads once, few, many or a size class.

d_call: TRBD2; clone_size: .; j_call: TRBJ2-1; v_call: TRBV5-1; cdr3_aa: CASSPGLDEQFF; cdr3_nt: TGCGCCAGCAGCCCGGGACTAGATGAGCAGTTCTTC
d_call: .; clone_size: few; j_call: TRBJ2-1; v_call: TRBV5-1; cdr3_aa: CASSSTGGYNEQFF; cdr3_nt: TGCGCCAGCAGCTCCACCGGGGGCTACAATGAGCAGTTCTTC
d_call: .; clone_size: .; j_call: TRBJ1-2; v_call: TRBV25-1; cdr3_aa: CASSETGVKANYGYTF; cdr3_nt: TGTGCCAGCAGTGAGACAGGCGTAAAAGCTAACTATGGCTACACCTTC
d_call: .; clone_size: .; j_call: TRBJ1-2; v_call: TRBV27; cdr3_aa: CASSLFNGYGYTF; cdr3_nt: TGTGCCAGCAGTTTATTTAACGGGTATGGCTACACCTTC
d_call: .; clone_size: .; j_call: TRBJ1-1; v_call: TRBV5-4; cdr3_aa: CASSQRQGLSTEAFF; cdr3_nt: TGTGCCAGCAGCCAAAGGCAGGGGCTGAGCACTGAAGCTTTCTTT
d_call: TRBD2; clone_size: .; j_call: TRBJ2-5; v_call: TRBV19; cdr3_aa: CASSPRSSGKEETQYF; cdr3_nt: TGTGCCAGTAGTCCTCGGAGTAGCGGGAAAGAAGAGACCCAGTACTTC
d_call: TRBD2; clone_size: .; j_call: TRBJ2-1; v_call: TRBV24-1; cdr3_aa: CATALAGGGDEQFF; cdr3_nt: TGTGCCACCGCACTAGCGGGAGGAGGGGATGAGCAGTTCTTC
d_call: .; clone_size: .; j_call: TRBJ1-5; v_call: TRBV6-2/TRBV6-3; cdr3_aa: CASSFGQGTQPQHF; cdr3_nt: TGTGCCAGCAGTTTCGGCCAGGGGACTCAGCCCCAGCATTTT
d_call: .; clone_size: .; j_call: TRBJ2-1; v_call: TRBV20-1; cdr3_aa: CSARDRNEQFF; cdr3_nt: TGCAGTGCTAGAGATCGGAATGAGCAGTTCTTC
d_call: TRBD1; clone_size: .; j_call: TRBJ2-1; v_call: TRBV12-5; cdr3_aa: CASGGGQGSYNEQFF; cdr3_nt: TGTGCTAGTGGCGGCGGACAGGGGTCCTACAATGAGCAGTTCTTC
d_call: .; clone_size: once; j_call: TRBJ2-2; v_call: TRBV3-1/TRBV3-2; cdr3_aa: CASSPSIGYTGELFF; cdr3_nt: TGTGCCAGCAGCCCCTCCATCGGGTACACCGGGGAGCTGTTTTTT
d_call: TRBD2; clone_size: .; j_call: TRBJ2-3; v_call: TRBV5-6; cdr3_aa: CASSPTASGRGTQYF; cdr3_nt: TGTGCCAGCAGCCCCACCGCTAGCGGGCGGGGAACGCAGTATTTT
d_call: .; clone_size: few; j_call: TRBJ1-1; v_call: TRBV4-2; cdr3_aa: CASASRLNTEAFF; cdr3_nt: TGTGCCAGCGCATCTAGGTTGAACACTGAAGCTTTCTTT
d_call: TRBD1; clone_size: .; j_call: TRBJ1-1; v_call: TRBV5-1; cdr3_aa: CASSFGQGGTEAFF; cdr3_nt: TGCGCCAGCAGCTTCGGACAGGGTGGAACTGAAGCTTTCTTT
d_call: .; clone_size: .; j_call: TRBJ1-2; v_call: TRBV30; cdr3_aa: CAWSVSGYGYTF; cdr3_nt: TGTGCCTGGAGTGTCTCAGGCTATGGCTACACCTTC
d_call: .; clone_size: few; j_call: TRBJ2-7; v_call: TRBV19; cdr3_aa: CASSTGNEQYF; cdr3_nt: TGTGCCAGTAGCACAGGTAACGAGCAGTACTTC